The next 18 T cell receptor beta chains were all read from a single sample in a study of T cell repertoires in cytomegalovirus infection. TCRdb processed the reads anew with MiXCR; each CDR3 protein has one entry. The sample records around 280,000 distinct CDR3 sequences, roughly a tenth being singletons. Sequencing was performed on PBMCs. These TCRs come from a human donor in good health (CMV status not recorded). Some clones in this sample may be carry-over from other donors' samples.

This clonotype was seen ten or more times. The genes are TRBV6-6 and TRBJ1-1, with a tentative D call TRBD1 (6 bases). CDR1 is MNHNY and CDR2 is SVGAGI in the germline V gene (reference sequence). The ends were cut back, 2 bases at V and 4 bases at J, with 14 bases in the middle. CDR3 size: 15 residues. DNA of the CDR3: TGTGCCAGCAGTTACGGGACAAGGGGAGCCACTGAAGCTTTCTTT. Residues: CASSYGTRGATEAFF.

Many counts were recorded for this clonotype. This chain links TRBV7-6 with TRBJ2-3; D perhaps matches TRBD1 (6 bases). Trimming cost V 3 bases and J 7 bases, with 20 bases left between them. The germline V gene has CDR1 SGHVS and CDR2 FNYEAQ. The CDR3 contains 16 residues. The CDR3 sequence is CASSFDPGQIGHTQYF. In DNA, the CDR3 is TGTGCCAGCAGCTTTGACCCGGGACAAATTGGACATACGCAGTATTTT.

This clonotype was seen repeatedly, ten times or more. This chain connects TRBV7-9 to TRBJ1-2; D gene ambiguous. Germline CDR1 is SEHNR and CDR2 is FQNEAQ (reference sequence). This CDR3 has 13 residues. The ends were cut back, 0 bases at V and 5 bases at J, with 7 bases in the middle. The CDR3 is CASSLAVDYGYTF. CDR3 bases: TGTGCCAGCAGCTTAGCGGTAGATTATGGCTACACCTTC.

The chain links TRBV29-1 to TRBJ1-2; D is undetermined. The germline V and J ends were trimmed by 6 bases and 8 bases, with 16 bases remaining between them. CDR3 length equals 12 residues. Germline assignment: CDR1 SQVTM and CDR2 ANQGSEA. In DNA form, the CDR3 reads TGCAGCGTGGGCGCAGCCACCCGGGGCTACACCTTC. It yields the protein CSVGAATRGYTF.

V gene TRBV14 combines with J gene TRBJ2-7; D is unresolved. Germline lookup yields CDR1 SGHDN and CDR2 FVKESK. Trimming left V 1 base short and J 6 bases short, with 10 bases between. The CDR3 runs to 13 residues. CDR3 nucleotide sequence: TGTGCCAGCAGCCAAGTTCCCCTAGGCGAGCAGTACTTC. It yields the protein CASSQVPLGEQYF.

The chain uses TRBV20-1 and TRBJ1-5; D possibly corresponds to TRBD1 (5 bases). V was pared by 0 bases and J by 3 bases, with 12 bases between. Germline V gene lookup returns CDR1 DFQATT and CDR2 SNEGSKA (reference sequence). The CDR3 runs 15 residues. The CDR3: CSAREEGHHNQPQHF. In DNA, the CDR3 is TGCAGTGCTAGAGAGGAGGGGCACCACAATCAGCCCCAGCATTTT.

The chain is built from TRBV20-1 and TRBJ1-2; D remains ambiguous. With 4 bases removed from V and 7 bases from J, the gap between germline ends came to 13 bases. The CDR3 is made up of 12 amino acids. The germline gives CDR1 DFQATT, CDR2 SNEGSKA (reference sequence). CDR3 region: CSAINQIGGYTF. CDR3 DNA: TGCAGTGCTATTAATCAAATCGGTGGCTACACCTTC.

This clonotype showed up many times. The V call is TRBV23-1, the J call TRBJ2-3; 14 nucleotides agree with TRBD2. TRBV23-1 is classed as an ORF, of uncertain function. Trimming cost V 3 bases and J 1 base; bases outside gene matches: 3. The CDR3 contains 17 residues. CDR3 residues: CASSHKGLAGGTDTQYF. CDR3 coding DNA: TGCGCCAGCAGTCATAAGGGACTAGCGGGAGGCACAGATACGCAGTATTTT.

This chain connects TRBV14 to TRBJ2-7; 7 nucleotides agree with TRBD1. Germline V gene lookup returns CDR1 SGHDN and CDR2 FVKESK. With 3 bases clipped from V and 0 bases from J, the junction kept 5 bases outside the gene matches. The CDR3 sequence is 15 residues long. The CDR3 DNA is TGTGCCAGCAGCCAGACGGACAGGAGCTCCTACGAGCAGTACGTC. Its protein product is CASSQTDRSSYEQYV.

This clonotype has a count of ten or more. The chain recombines TRBV20-1 with TRBJ2-7; weak D call: TRBD1 (5 bases). V was trimmed by 0 bases and J by 0 bases, leaving 9 bases between them. The CDR3 is made up of 14 amino acids. Germline V gene lookup returns CDR1 DFQATT and CDR2 SNEGSKA (reference sequence). The DNA for the CDR3 is TGCAGTGCTAGAGATCAGGGTCTCTCCTACGAGCAGTACGTC. This gives the protein CSARDQGLSYEQYV.

In its sample, this clonotype was seen many times. This chain joins TRBV6-2 or TRBV6-3 and TRBJ2-3, with a possible D match to TRBD1 (7 bases). CDR3 size: 14 residues. Germline loops: CDR1 MNHEY, CDR2 SVGEGT. The germline V and J ends were trimmed by 8 bases and 9 bases, with 21 bases remaining between them. CDR3 nucleotides: TGTGCCAGCGCCCCCTGGAGGGGGCAATTGACGCAGTATTTT. This gives the protein CASAPWRGQLTQYF.

The sample holds many counts of this clonotype. This sequence joins TRBV7-2 and TRBJ1-5; TRBD1 matches 7 bases. The germline V gene encodes CDR1 SGHTA and CDR2 FQGNSA. Unmatched junction bases numbered 3, after V lost 1 base and J lost 3 bases. The CDR3 has 15 amino acids. As DNA, the CDR3 is TGTGCCAGCAGCTTAGGGCAGGGGGTCAATCAGCCCCAGCATTTT. Its translation is CASSLGQGVNQPQHF.

This clonotype was picked up many times. The chain is built from TRBV5-1 and TRBJ1-1; D not resolved. This CDR3 spans 13 amino acids. Trimming took off 0 bases at V and 11 bases at J, with 14 bases between the two ends. Germline values: CDR1 SGHRS, CDR2 YFSETQ. The CDR3 nucleotides are TGCGCCAGCAGCTTGGGAGATCACTTTGGGGCTTTCTTT. It translates to CASSLGDHFGAFF.

Many counts were recorded for this clonotype. This chain uses TRBV7-2 with TRBJ2-4; 9 nucleotides match TRBD1. In germline, CDR1 is SGHTA, CDR2 FQGNSA. This CDR3 comprises 20 residues. V dropped 2 bases and J dropped 0; count of bases not matched to a gene: 14. The CDR3 bases are TGTGCCAGCAGCTTACCGACGGACAGGGGCGGTTTACTAGCCAAAAACATTCAGTACTTC. It yields the protein CASSLPTDRGGLLAKNIQYF.

This clonotype was counted only a few times. CDR3 in amino acids: CASSYDRGQEQYV. The CDR3 nucleotides are TGTGCCAGCAGTTACGACAGGGGGCAAGAGCAGTACGTC. This chain links TRBV6-2 or TRBV6-3 with TRBJ2-7; TRBD1 matches at 10 bases. CDR3 size: 13 residues. Trimming removed 2 bases from V and 7 bases from J; junction bases left unmatched: 2. CDR1 is MNHEY and CDR2 is SVGEGT in the germline V gene.

This clonotype was counted many times. The J gene is TRBJ2-1, the V gene TRBV19; D tentatively reads TRBD1 or TRBD2 (5 bases each). V lost 3 bases and J 10 bases, leaving 10 bases between the germline ends. The CDR3 length is 12 residues. Germline CDR1 reads LNHDA; CDR2 reads SQIVND (reference sequence). The CDR3 region has the DNA TGTGCCAGTAGTATCTCGGGGCGGGAGCAGTTCTTC. Translation gives CASSISGREQFF.

This clonotype was detected a few times. The V and J genes are TRBV20-1 and TRBJ2-3; D call uncertain. CDR1 and CDR2 from the germline V gene are DFQATT and SNEGSKA (reference sequence). This CDR3 is 13 amino acids long. V was pared by 3 bases and J by 2 bases, with 9 bases between. This chain's CDR3 is CSARMGFTDTQYF. CDR3 DNA: TGCAGTGCTAGGATGGGATTCACAGATACGCAGTATTTT.

The gene calls are TRBV29-1 and TRBJ1-2, with unresolved D. The ends were cut back, 4 bases at V and 0 bases at J, with 6 bases in the middle. There are 12 residues in the CDR3. CDR1 SQVTM and CDR2 ANQGSEA come from the germline V gene. The CDR3 spells CSVAHANYGYTF. For the CDR3, the DNA is TGCAGCGTTGCTCACGCTAACTATGGCTACACCTTC.